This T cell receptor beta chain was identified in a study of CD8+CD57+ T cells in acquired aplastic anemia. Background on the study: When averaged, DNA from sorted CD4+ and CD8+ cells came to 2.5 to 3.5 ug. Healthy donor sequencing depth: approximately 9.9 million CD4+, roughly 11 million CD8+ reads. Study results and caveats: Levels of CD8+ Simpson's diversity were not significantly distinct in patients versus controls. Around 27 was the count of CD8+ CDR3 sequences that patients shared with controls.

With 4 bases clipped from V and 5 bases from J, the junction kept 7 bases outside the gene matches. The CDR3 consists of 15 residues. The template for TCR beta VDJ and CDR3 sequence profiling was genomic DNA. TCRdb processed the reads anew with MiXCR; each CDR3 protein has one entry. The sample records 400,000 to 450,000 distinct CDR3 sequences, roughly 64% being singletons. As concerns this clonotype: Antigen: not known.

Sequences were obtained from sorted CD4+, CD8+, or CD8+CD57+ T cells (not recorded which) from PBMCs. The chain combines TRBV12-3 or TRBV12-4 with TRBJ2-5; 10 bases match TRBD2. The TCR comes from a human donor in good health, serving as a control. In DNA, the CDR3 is TGTGCCAGCAGTTCACCACTAGCGGGGCGGGAGACCCAGTACTTC. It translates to CASSSPLAGRETQYF.